Sequencing of this T cell receptor (beta chain) was carried out in a study of T-cell reconstitution after alpha-beta-depleted transplantation in children. Notes on the study in general: Several hundred rapidly expanded clones from non-depleted graft cells reportedly supplied alpha-beta T cells about two months post-transplant. High day-60 TCRbeta diversity in some patients came from surviving recipient T cells and thymic progenitors. Among T cells one year after transplant, newly produced cells accounted for most counts and diversity.

Unique molecular identifiers tagged the TCRbeta library. TCRdb recomputed calls from the PCR reads with MiXCR, one row per CDR3 protein. The sample holds approximately 70,000 distinct CDR3 sequences, 4.9% seen once. V lost 7 bases to trimming and J lost 1 base; unmatched junction nucleotides: 4. The CDR3 loop spans 13 amino acids. Germline lookup yields CDR1 SEHNR and CDR2 FQNEAQ (reference sequence). In its sample, this clonotype was seen many times. Its target is not known. The chain links TRBV7-9 to TRBJ2-7; TRBD1 matches 7 bases. The sequences come from PBMCs, mostly from graft donor cells, collected 180 days after TCRalphabeta/CD19-depleted stem cell transplant. This TCR was recovered from a boy under three years old who had a stem cell transplant for acute myeloid leukemia, so the T cells may come from the graft donor. The CDR3 coding sequence is TGTGCCAGCACCCCGGGACAGTCCTACGAGCAGTACTTC. Protein: CASTPGQSYEQYF.